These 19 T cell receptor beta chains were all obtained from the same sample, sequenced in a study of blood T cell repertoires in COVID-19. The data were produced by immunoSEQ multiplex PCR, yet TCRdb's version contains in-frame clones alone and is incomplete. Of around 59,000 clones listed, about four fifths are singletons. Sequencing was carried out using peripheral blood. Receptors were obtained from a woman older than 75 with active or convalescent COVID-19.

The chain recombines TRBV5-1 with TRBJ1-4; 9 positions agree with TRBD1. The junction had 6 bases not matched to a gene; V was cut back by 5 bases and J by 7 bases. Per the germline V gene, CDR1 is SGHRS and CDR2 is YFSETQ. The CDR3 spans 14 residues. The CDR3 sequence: CASRKGQGSEKLFF. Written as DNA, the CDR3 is TGCGCCAGCAGGAAAGGACAGGGGAGTGAAAAACTGTTTTTT.

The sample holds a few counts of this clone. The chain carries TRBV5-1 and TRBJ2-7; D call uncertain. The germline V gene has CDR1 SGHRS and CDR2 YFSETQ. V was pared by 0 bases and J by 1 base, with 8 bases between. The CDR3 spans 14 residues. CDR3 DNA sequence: TGCGCCAGCAGCTTGGTCCAGACATCCTACGAGCAGTACTTC. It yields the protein CASSLVQTSYEQYF.

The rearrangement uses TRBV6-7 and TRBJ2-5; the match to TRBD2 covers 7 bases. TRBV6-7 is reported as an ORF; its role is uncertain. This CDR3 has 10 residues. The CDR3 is CAAGGETQYF. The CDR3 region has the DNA TGTGCTGCCGGGGGGGAGACCCAGTACTTC.

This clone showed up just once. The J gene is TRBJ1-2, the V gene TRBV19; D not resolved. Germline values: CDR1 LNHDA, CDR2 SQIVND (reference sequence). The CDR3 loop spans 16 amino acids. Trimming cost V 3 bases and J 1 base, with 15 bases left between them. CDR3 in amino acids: CASSMWRRPDNYGYTF. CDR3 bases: TGTGCCAGTAGTATGTGGAGGCGCCCGGATAACTATGGCTACACCTTC.

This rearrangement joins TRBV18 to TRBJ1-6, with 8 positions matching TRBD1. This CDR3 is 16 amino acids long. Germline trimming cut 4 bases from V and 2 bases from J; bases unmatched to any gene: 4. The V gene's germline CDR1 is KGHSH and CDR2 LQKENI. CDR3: CASSLDRGAYNSPLHF. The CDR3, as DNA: TGTGCCAGCTCACTAGACAGGGGCGCCTATAATTCACCCCTCCACTTT. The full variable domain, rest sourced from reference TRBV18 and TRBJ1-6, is NAGVMQNPRHLVRRRGQEARLRCSPMKGHSHVYWYRQLPEEGLKFMVYLQKENIIDESGMPKERFSAEFPKEGPSILRIQQVVRGDSAAYFCASSLDRGAYNSPLHFGNGTRLTVT.

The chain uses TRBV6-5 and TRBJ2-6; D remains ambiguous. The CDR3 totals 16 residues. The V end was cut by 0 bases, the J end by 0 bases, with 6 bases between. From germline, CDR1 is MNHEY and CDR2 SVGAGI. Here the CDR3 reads CASSYSTFSGANVLTF. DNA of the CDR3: TGTGCCAGCAGTTACTCGACTTTCTCTGGGGCCAACGTCCTGACTTTC.

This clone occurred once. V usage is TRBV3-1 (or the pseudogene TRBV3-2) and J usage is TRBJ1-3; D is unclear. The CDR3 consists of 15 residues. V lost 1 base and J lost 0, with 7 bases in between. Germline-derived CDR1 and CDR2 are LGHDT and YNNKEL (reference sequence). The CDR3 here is CASSQAVFSGNTIYF. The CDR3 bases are TGTGCCAGCAGCCAAGCGGTATTCTCTGGAAACACCATATATTTT.

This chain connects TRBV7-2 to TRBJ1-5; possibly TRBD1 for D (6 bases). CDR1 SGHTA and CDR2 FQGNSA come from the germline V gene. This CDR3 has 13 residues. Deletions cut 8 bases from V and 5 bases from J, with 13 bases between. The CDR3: CASGQDRYQPQHF. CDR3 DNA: TGTGCCAGCGGCCAAGACAGGTATCAGCCCCAGCATTTT.

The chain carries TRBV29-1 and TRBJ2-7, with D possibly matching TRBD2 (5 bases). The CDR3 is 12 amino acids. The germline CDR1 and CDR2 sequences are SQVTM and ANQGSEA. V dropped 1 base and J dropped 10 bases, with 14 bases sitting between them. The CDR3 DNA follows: TGCAGCGTTGAAGGGGATACGGGGAGACAGTACTTC. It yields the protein CSVEGDTGRQYF.

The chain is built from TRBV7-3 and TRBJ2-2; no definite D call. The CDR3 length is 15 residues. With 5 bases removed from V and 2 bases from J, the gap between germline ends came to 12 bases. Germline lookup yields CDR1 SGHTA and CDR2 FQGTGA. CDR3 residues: CASSLRAVNTGELFF. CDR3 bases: TGTGCCAGCAGCCTAAGGGCAGTTAACACCGGGGAGCTGTTTTTT.

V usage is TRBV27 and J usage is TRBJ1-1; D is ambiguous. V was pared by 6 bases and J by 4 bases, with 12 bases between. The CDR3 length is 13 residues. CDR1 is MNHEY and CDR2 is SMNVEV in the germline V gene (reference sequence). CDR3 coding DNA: TGTGCCAGCAGCCCCTACCCGGGCACTGAAGCTTTCTTT. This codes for CASSPYPGTEAFF.

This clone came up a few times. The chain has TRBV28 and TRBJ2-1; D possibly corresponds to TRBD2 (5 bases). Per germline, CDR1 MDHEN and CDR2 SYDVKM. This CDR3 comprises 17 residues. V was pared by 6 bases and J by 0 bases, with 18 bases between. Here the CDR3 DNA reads TGTGCCAGCAGCCTCCCTCTCGGACTCAGCTCCTACAATGAGCAGTTCTTC. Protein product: CASSLPLGLSSYNEQFF. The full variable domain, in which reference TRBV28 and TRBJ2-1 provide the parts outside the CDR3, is DVKVTQSSRYLVKRTGEKVFLECVQDMDHENMFWYRQDPGLGLRLIYFSYDVKMKEKGDIPEGYSVSREKKERFSLILESASTNQTSMYLCASSLPLGLSSYNEQFFGPGTRLTVL.

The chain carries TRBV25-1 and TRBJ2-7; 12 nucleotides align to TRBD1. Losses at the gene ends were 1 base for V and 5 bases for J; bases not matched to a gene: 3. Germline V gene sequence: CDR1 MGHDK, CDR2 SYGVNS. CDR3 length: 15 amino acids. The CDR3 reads CASSESGTGGDEQYF. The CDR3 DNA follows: TGTGCCAGCAGTGAATCGGGGACAGGGGGCGACGAGCAGTACTTC.

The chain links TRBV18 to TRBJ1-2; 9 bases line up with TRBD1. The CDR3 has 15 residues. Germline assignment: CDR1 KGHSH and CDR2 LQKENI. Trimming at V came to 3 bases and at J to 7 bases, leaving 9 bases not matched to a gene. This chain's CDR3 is CASSPAGQGLLGYTF. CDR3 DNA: TGTGCCAGCTCACCCGCGGGACAGGGTCTTCTTGGCTACACCTTC.

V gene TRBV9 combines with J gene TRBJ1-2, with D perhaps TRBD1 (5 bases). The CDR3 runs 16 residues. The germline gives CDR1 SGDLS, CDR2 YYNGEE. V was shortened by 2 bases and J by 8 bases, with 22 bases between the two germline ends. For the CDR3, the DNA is TGTGCCAGCAGCGTCGATTCACGGGACTCCCTTGGGGGCTACACCTTC. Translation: CASSVDSRDSLGGYTF.

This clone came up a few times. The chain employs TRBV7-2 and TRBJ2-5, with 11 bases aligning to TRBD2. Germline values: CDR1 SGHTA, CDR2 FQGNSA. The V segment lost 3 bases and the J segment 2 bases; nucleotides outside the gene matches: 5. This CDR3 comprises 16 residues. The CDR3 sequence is CASSFGLAGGQETQYF. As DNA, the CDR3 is TGTGCCAGCAGCTTCGGCCTAGCGGGGGGTCAAGAGACCCAGTACTTC.

This chain's CDR3 is CASSYSQRGSSYEQYF. The CDR3 DNA follows: TGTGCCAGCAGTTATTCTCAGCGGGGGAGCTCCTACGAGCAGTACTTC. The genes are TRBV6-5 and TRBJ2-7; 8 bases agree with TRBD2. Germline values: CDR1 MNHEY, CDR2 SVGAGI. The CDR3 is 16 residues long. The V segment lost 3 bases and the J segment 0 bases; nucleotides outside the gene matches: 7.

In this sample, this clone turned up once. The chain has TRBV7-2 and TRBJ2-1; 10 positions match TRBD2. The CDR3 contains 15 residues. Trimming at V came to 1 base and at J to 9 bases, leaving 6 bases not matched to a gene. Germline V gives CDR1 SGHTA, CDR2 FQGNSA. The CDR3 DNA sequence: TGTGCCAGCAGCTTAGGCAGCGGGGGGGCGGGTGAGCAGTTCTTC. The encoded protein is CASSLGSGGAGEQFF.

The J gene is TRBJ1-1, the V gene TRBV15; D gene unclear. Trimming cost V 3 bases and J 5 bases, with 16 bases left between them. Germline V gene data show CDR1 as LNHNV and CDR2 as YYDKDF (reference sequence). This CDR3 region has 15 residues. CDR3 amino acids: CATSSNRAGGTEAFF. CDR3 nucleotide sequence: TGTGCCACCAGCAGTAACCGCGCGGGAGGGACTGAAGCTTTCTTT.